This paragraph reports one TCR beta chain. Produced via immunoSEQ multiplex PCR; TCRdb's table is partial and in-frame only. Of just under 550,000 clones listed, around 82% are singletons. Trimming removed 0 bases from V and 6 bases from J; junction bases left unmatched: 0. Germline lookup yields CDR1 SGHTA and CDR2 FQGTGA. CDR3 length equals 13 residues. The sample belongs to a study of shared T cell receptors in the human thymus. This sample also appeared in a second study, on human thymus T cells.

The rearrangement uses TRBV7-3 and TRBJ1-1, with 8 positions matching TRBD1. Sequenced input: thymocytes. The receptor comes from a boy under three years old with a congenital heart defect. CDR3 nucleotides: TGTGCCAGCAGCTTAACACAGGGGGCTGAAGCTTTCTTT. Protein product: CASSLTQGAEAFF.